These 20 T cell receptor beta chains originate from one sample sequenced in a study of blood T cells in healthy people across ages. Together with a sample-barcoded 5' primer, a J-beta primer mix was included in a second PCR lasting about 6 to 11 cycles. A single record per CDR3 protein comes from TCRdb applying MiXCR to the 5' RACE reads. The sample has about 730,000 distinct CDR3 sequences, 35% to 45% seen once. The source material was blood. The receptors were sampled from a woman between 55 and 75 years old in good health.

Here the CDR3 DNA reads TGCGCCAGCAGCTTGGGAGACGGGAGCGCAGATACGCAGTATTTT. Protein: CASSLGDGSADTQYF. The gene calls are TRBV5-1 and TRBJ2-3, with D possibly being TRBD2 (6 bases). The CDR3 consists of 15 residues. The germline V and J ends were trimmed by 0 bases and 4 bases, with 12 bases remaining between them. From germline, CDR1 is SGHRS and CDR2 YFSETQ.

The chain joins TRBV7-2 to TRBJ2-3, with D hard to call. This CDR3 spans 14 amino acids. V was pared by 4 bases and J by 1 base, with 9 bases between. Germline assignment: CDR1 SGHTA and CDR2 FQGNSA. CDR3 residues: CASSSADRTDTQYF. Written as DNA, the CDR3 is TGTGCCAGCAGCTCGGCGGACCGCACAGATACGCAGTATTTT.

The CDR3 here is CASSSTTYYEQYF. CDR3 coding DNA: TGCGCCAGCAGTTCAACAACCTATTACGAGCAGTACTTC. The gene calls are TRBV5-1 and TRBJ2-7; D is undetermined. In germline, CDR1 is SGHRS, CDR2 YFSETQ. V lost 5 bases and J 4 bases, leaving 13 bases between the germline ends. The CDR3 has 13 residues.

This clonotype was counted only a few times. The CDR3, as DNA: TGTGCCAGCAGGGGGAACTACGAGCAGTACTTC. Protein: CASRGNYEQYF. The chain employs TRBV6-5 and TRBJ2-7, with D unresolved. The CDR3 extends over 11 amino acids. V lost 6 bases, J lost 3 bases, and 6 bases lay in between. CDR1 MNHEY and CDR2 SVGAGI come from the germline V gene.

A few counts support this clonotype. CDR3 sequence: CASSRKGGEDEQFF. CDR3 DNA sequence: TGTGCCAGCAGCCGAAAAGGGGGGGAGGATGAGCAGTTCTTC. The rearrangement uses TRBV4-2 and TRBJ2-1; weak D call: TRBD2 (7 bases). Germline V gene lookup returns CDR1 LGHNA and CDR2 YNFKEQ. Trimming removed 4 bases at V and 8 bases at J, with 15 bases between. The CDR3 consists of 14 residues.

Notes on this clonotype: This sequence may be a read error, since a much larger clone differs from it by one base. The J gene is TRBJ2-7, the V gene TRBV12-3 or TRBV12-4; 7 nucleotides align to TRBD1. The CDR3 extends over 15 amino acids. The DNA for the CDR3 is TGTGCCAGCACCCCCGGGACAGTTACCTCCGACGAGCAGTACTTC. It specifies CASTPGTVTSDEQYF.

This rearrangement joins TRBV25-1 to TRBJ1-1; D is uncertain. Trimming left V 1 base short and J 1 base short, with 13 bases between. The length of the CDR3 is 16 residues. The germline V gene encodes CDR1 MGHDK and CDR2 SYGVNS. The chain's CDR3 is CASSEFGTVGNTEAFF. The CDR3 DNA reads TGTGCCAGCAGTGAATTTGGAACAGTCGGGAACACTGAAGCTTTCTTT.

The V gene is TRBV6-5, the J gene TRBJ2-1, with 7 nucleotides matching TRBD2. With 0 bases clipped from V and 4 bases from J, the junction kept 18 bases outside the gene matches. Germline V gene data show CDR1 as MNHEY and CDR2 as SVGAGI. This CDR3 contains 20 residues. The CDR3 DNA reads TGTGCCAGCAGTTACTCGATATCTGTTGGCGGGAGTTACCCTTACAATGAGCAGTTCTTC. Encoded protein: CASSYSISVGGSYPYNEQFF.

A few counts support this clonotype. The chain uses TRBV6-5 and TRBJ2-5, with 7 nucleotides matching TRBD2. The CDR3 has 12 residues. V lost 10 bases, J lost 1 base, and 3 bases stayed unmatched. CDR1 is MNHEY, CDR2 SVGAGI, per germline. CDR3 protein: CATGLIQETQYF. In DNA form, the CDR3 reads TGTGCCACGGGACTAATCCAAGAGACCCAGTACTTC.

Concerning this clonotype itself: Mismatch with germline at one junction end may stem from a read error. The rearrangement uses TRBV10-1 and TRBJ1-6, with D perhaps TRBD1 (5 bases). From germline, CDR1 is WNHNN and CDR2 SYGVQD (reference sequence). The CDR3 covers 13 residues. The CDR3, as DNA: TGCGCCGGCAGTGAGTCGGGGGTTTCACCCCTCCACTTT. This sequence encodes CAGSESGVSPLHF.

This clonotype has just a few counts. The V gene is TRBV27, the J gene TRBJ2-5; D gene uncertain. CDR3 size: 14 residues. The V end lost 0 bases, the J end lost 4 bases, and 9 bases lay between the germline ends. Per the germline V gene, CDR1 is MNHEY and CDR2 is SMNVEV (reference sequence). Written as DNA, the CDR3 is TGTGCCAGCAGTTTATCTATTTCCGCAGAGACCCAGTACTTC. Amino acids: CASSLSISAETQYF.

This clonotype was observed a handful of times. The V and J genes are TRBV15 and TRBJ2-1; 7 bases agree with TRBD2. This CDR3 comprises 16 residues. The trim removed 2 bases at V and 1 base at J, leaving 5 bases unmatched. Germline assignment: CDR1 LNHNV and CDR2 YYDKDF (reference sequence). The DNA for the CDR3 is TGTGCCACCAGCAGACTAAGCGGGAAATCCTACAATGAGCAGTTCTTC. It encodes CATSRLSGKSYNEQFF.

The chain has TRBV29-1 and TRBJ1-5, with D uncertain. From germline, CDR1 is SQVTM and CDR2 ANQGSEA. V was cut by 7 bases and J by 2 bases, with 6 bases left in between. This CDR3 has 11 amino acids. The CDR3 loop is CSAGGNQPQHF. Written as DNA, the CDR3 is TGCAGCGCCGGGGGCAATCAGCCCCAGCATTTT. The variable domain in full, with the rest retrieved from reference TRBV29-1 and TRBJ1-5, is SAVISQKPSRDICQRGTSLTIQCQVDSQVTMMFWYRQQPGQSLTLIATANQGSEATYESGFVIDKFPISRPNLTFSTLTVSNMSPEDSSIYLCSAGGNQPQHFGDGTRLSIL.

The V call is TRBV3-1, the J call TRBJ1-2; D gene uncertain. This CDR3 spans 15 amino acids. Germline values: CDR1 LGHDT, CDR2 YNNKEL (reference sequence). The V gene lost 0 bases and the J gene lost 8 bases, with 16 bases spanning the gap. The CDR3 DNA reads TGTGCCAGCAGCCAAGAAAGTCGGTCCTCCGGAGGCTACACCTTC. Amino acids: CASSQESRSSGGYTF.

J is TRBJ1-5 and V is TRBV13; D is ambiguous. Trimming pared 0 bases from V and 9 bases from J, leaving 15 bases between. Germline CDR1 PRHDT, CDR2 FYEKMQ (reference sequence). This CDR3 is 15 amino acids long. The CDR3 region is CASSLGATTGRPQHF. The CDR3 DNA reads TGTGCCAGCAGCTTAGGTGCAACTACTGGGCGGCCCCAGCATTTT. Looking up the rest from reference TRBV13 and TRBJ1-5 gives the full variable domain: AAGVIQSPRHLIKEKRETATLKCYPIPRHDTVYWYQQGPGQDPQFLISFYEKMQSDKGSIPDRFSAQQFSDYHSELNMSSLELGDSALYFCASSLGATTGRPQHFGDGTRLSIL.

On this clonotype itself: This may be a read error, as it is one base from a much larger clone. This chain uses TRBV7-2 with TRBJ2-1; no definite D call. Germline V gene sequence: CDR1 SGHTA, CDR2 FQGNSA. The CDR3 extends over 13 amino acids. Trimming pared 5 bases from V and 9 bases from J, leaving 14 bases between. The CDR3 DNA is TGTGCCAGCAGCCGCCCCCAACGCAGTGAGCAGTTCTTC. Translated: CASSRPQRSEQFF.

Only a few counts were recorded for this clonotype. CDR3 nucleotides: TGCGCCAGCAGCACGACAGGGAAGGTCAGCACAGATACGCAGTATTTT. Protein: CASSTTGKVSTDTQYF. The V gene is TRBV5-1, the J gene TRBJ2-3; 7 bases are shared with TRBD1. The ends lost 4 bases at V and 0 bases at J; junction bases unmatched: 8. This CDR3 has 16 amino acids. CDR1 is SGHRS, CDR2 YFSETQ, per germline.

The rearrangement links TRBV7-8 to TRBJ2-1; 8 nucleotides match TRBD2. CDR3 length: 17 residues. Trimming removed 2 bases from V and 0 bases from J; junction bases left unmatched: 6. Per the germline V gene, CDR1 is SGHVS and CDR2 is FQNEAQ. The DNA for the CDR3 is TGTGCCAGCAGCTTAAGGCTAGCGGGTGGCTCCTACAATGAGCAGTTCTTC. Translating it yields CASSLRLAGGSYNEQFF.

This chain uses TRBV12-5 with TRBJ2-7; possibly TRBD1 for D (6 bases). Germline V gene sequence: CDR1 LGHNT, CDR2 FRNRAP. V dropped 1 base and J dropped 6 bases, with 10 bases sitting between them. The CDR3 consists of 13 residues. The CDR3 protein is CASGLGTGTEQYF. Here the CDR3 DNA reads TGTGCTAGTGGTTTGGGAACAGGGACCGAGCAGTACTTC.

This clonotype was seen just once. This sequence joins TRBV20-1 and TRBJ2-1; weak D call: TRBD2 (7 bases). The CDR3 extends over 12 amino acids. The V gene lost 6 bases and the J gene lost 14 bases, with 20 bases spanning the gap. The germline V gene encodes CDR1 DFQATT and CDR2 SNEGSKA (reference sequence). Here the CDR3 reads CSASGGRWLEFF. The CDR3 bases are TGCAGTGCCTCCGGGGGGCGGTGGTTGGAGTTCTTC.